This is a list of T cell receptor beta chains from one sample in a study of CD8 T cell repertoires and HIV-1 epitope variants. Only in-frame clones appear in the TCRdb table, and some are missing; sequencing was by immunoSEQ multiplex PCR. The sample has about 95,000 clones, roughly four fifths seen once; the top ten hold 20% to 30%. The sample comprised uncultured baseline CD8+ T cells from peripheral blood mononuclear cells (PBMCs). The receptors come from a male donor with HIV. CDR3s include the opening cysteine and the closing phenylalanine or tryptophan. D genes are given only for firm matches. Some rows have no size entry. The others give once, few or many, or a class for an expanded clone.

d_call: NA
cdr3_length: 14
j_call: TRBJ1-2
v_call: TRBV2
clone_size: NA
cdr3_aa: CASSDRYRVHGYTF
cdr3_nt: TGTGCCAGCAGTGACCGTTACAGGGTTCATGGCTACACCTTC

d_call: TRBD2
cdr3_length: 15
j_call: TRBJ2-3
v_call: TRBV5-4
clone_size: NA
cdr3_aa: CASSSAGVTADTQYF
cdr3_nt: TGTGCCAGCAGCTCTGCGGGGGTCACGGCAGATACGCAGTATTTT

d_call: NA
cdr3_length: 14
j_call: TRBJ2-5
v_call: TRBV13
clone_size: NA
cdr3_aa: CASSFQGGRKTQYF
cdr3_nt: TGTGCCAGCAGCTTTCAGGGGGGGAGAAAGACCCAGTACTTC

d_call: NA
cdr3_length: 15
j_call: TRBJ1-3
v_call: TRBV30
clone_size: few
cdr3_aa: CAWSLGLTSGNTIYF
cdr3_nt: TGTGCCTGGAGCCTGGGTCTGACCTCTGGAAACACCATATATTTT

d_call: NA
cdr3_length: 17
j_call: TRBJ2-5
v_call: TRBV7-9
clone_size: NA
cdr3_aa: CASSIPLASQTKETQYF
cdr3_nt: TGTGCCAGCAGCATCCCTCTAGCGTCCCAGACAAAAGAGACCCAGTACTTC

d_call: NA
cdr3_length: 16
j_call: TRBJ1-3
v_call: TRBV6-5
clone_size: NA
cdr3_aa: CASSYRGGLGGNTIYF
cdr3_nt: TGTGCCAGCAGTTACAGGGGAGGTTTAGGTGGAAACACCATATATTTT

d_call: TRBD1
cdr3_length: 14
j_call: TRBJ1-3
v_call: TRBV19
clone_size: NA
cdr3_aa: CARRGGPSGNTIYF
cdr3_nt: TGTGCCAGGAGAGGGGGCCCCTCTGGAAACACCATATATTTT

d_call: TRBD1
cdr3_length: 16
j_call: TRBJ2-5
v_call: TRBV28
clone_size: NA
cdr3_aa: CASSPYGTGDQETQYF
cdr3_nt: TGTGCCAGCAGTCCTTATGGGACAGGAGACCAAGAGACCCAGTACTTC

d_call: TRBD1
cdr3_length: 13
j_call: TRBJ1-1
v_call: TRBV6-6
clone_size: NA
cdr3_aa: CASIQTGGYEAFF
cdr3_nt: TGTGCCAGCATTCAAACAGGGGGCTACGAAGCTTTCTTT

d_call: TRBD1
cdr3_length: 19
j_call: TRBJ1-6
v_call: TRBV28
clone_size: NA
cdr3_aa: CASSLRHGQARSYNSPLHF
cdr3_nt: TGTGCCAGCAGTTTGCGGCACGGACAGGCCCGCTCCTATAATTCACCCCTCCACTTT

d_call: TRBD2
cdr3_length: 14
j_call: TRBJ2-2
v_call: TRBV30
clone_size: NA
cdr3_aa: CAWSNGGGAGELFF
cdr3_nt: TGTGCCTGGAGTAACGGGGGGGGCGCCGGGGAGCTGTTTTTT